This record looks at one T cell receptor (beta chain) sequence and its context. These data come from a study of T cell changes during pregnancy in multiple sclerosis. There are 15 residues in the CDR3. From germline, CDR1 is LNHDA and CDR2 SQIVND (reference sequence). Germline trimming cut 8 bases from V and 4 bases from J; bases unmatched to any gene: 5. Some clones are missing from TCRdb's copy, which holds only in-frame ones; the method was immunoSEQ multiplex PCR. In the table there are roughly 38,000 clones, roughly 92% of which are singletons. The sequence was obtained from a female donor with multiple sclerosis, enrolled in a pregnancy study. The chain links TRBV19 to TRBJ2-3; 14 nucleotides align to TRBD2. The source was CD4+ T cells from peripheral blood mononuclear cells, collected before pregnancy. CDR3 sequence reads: CASGGLAGVADTQYF. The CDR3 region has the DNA TGTGCCAGTGGGGGACTAGCGGGAGTGGCAGATACGCAGTATTTT. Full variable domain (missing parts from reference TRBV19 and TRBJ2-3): DGGITQSPKYLFRKEGQNVTLSCEQNLNHDAMYWYRQDPGQGLRLIYYSQIVNDFQKGDIAEGYSVSREKKESFPLTVTSAQKNPTAFYLCASGGLAGVADTQYFGPGTRLTVL.